Listed here are 24 T cell receptor beta chains from one sample, sequenced in a study of CD8+ T cells in alopecia areata listed by TCRdb under 2018. The library came from the immunoSEQ multiplex PCR assay. To provide template for TCR sequencing, every sample had RNA extracted and reverse transcribed into cDNA. TCRdb re-hosts the immuneACCESS table, in-frame sequences only. Its copies lack some clones; in the studies checked, an unresolved V gene accounts for under half of them, and the cause for the rest is not known. This sample includes around 300,000 clones, and none of them was observed just once. The ten largest clones add up to 1.2% of the sample. Pooled mouse cutaneous lymph node cells were stained for CD4, CD8alpha, NKG2D, NKG2ACE and other markers and were then sorted on a BD Influx. The specimen sequenced was CD4+ T cells sorted from a lymph node. These receptor sequences come from a C3H/HeJ mouse with alopecia areata. This mouse strain carries MHC haplotype H2-k.

Of note for this clone: The listed genes are named as in mouse. The read terminates 4 residues before the CDR3 end, so the remaining end is supplied by the germline J gene. The rearrangement uses TRBV5 and TRBJ1-2, with 8 bases that match TRBD1. CDR3 size: 16 residues. Germline V gene lookup returns CDR1 LGHNA and CDR2 YNLKQL (reference sequence). Trimming cost V 1 base and J 4 bases; bases outside gene matches: 8. The CDR3: CASSQGQGAQGSDYTF. CDR3 DNA, as far as it was read: TGTGCCAGCAGCCAAGGCCAGGGGGCGCAGGGCTCC.

This clone was seen more than once but under ten times. Gene and germline names: mouse. The CDR3 end falls 4 residues outside the read, so it is completed with the germline J gene. The chain employs TRBV19 and TRBJ2-7; D may be TRBD1 (6 bases). V was pared by 4 bases and J by 0 bases, with 11 bases between. CDR3 length equals 14 residues. Germline V gives CDR1 FNHDT, CDR2 SITEND (reference sequence). Here the CDR3 reads CASSGDTYSYEQYF. The part of the CDR3 DNA that was read is TGTGCCAGCAGTGGGGACACATACTCCTAT.

Notes on this clone: Genes and germline are mouse. This sample includes further DNA sequences coding for the same CDR3. The CDR3 spells CASSEDKNSDYTF. Partial CDR3 DNA: TGTGCCAGCAGTGAGGACAAAAACTCC. The gene calls are TRBV13-1 and TRBJ1-2; maybe TRBD1 (5 bases). The CDR3 goes on 4 residues after the read ends, and that part is filled in from the germline J gene. CDR3 length: 13 residues. V was trimmed by 2 bases and J by 1 base, leaving 6 bases between them. The germline gives CDR1 NSHNY, CDR2 SYGAGN.

The sample holds a few counts of this clone. Gene and germline names: mouse. The DNA ends 4 residues before the CDR3 does, and the rest of the CDR3 is filled in from the germline J gene. The V and J genes are TRBV13-3 and TRBJ2-1, with 8 bases lining up with TRBD2. The V gene's germline CDR1 is NNHDY and CDR2 SYVADS. The CDR3 extends over 16 amino acids. V shed 0 bases, J shed 0 bases, and the junction held 2 bases outside the gene matches. CDR3 amino acids: CASSDATGANYAEQFF. The sequenced part of the CDR3 DNA is TGTGCCAGCAGTGATGCGACTGGGGCTAACTATGCT.

A note on this clone: Gene labels here are mouse ones. The CDR3 end falls 4 residues outside the read, so it is completed with the germline J gene. Other DNA sequences within the sample encode an identical CDR3. This rearrangement joins TRBV5 to TRBJ2-2, with TRBD2 identical over 9 bases. The CDR3 is 15 residues long. Germline V CDR1 and CDR2: LGHNA, YNLKQL (reference sequence). V was clipped by 1 base and J by 5 bases; unmatched bases: 2. The part of the CDR3 DNA that was read is TGTGCCAGCAGCCAAGTGGGGGGGCGGACCGGG. This translates into CASSQVGGRTG. The whole CDR3 region reads CASSQVGGRTGQLYF.

This clone has more than one count but fewer than ten. Germline and genes here are mouse. The CDR3 end lies 4 residues beyond the end of the read and is filled in from the germline J gene. The V call is TRBV13-1, the J call TRBJ1-1, with TRBD1 as a possible D gene (5 bases). V lost 0 bases and J lost 1, with 10 bases in between. This CDR3 contains 15 residues. Germline-derived CDR1 and CDR2 are NSHNY and SYGAGN. The sequenced part of the CDR3 DNA is TGTGCCAGCAGTGATGTGGGGGAGGGAAACACA. Translating gives CASSDVGEGNT. The whole CDR3 sequence is CASSDVGEGNTEVFF.

Details on this clone: Gene names denote mouse genes. The sample carries other DNA sequences with the same CDR3. The chain's CDR3 is CASTRQGANSDYTF. The sequenced CDR3 bases are TGTGCCAGCACCCGACAGGGGGCAAACTCC. The J gene is TRBJ1-2, the V gene TRBV13-3; 9 bases agree with TRBD1. The read terminates 4 residues before the CDR3 end, so the remaining end is supplied by the germline J gene. Germline V gene lookup returns CDR1 NNHDY and CDR2 SYVADS. V was clipped by 6 bases and J by 0 bases; unmatched bases: 3. The CDR3 covers 14 residues.

This clone has just a few counts. Mouse gene names and germline throughout. With the read ending 4 residues before the CDR3 end, the germline J gene is used to fill in that end. This sequence joins TRBV5 and TRBJ2-3, with 9 nucleotides matching TRBD2. The CDR3 runs 16 residues. The trim removed 0 bases at V and 1 base at J, leaving 2 bases unmatched. The V gene's germline CDR1 is LGHNA and CDR2 YNLKQL (reference sequence). Partial CDR3 DNA: TGTGCCAGCAGCCAAGAGTGGGGGGGCGGTGCAGAA. Translating gives CASSQEWGGGAE. The whole CDR3 region reads CASSQEWGGGAETLYF.

Turning to this clone: Genes here carry mouse names. The missing CDR3 end, 4 residues past where the read stops, is filled in from the germline J gene. V gene TRBV13-3 combines with J gene TRBJ2-3; 11 bases align to TRBD2. The CDR3 runs 16 residues. Trimming took 4 bases from V and 4 from J; bases not matched to a gene: 8. Germline lookup yields CDR1 NNHDY and CDR2 SYVADS. The CDR3 is CASSHDWGGRTETLYF. The CDR3 bases that were read are TGTGCCAGCAGTCACGACTGGGGGGGACGGACAGAA.

The table lists this clone with a few counts. Gene names denote mouse genes. The read ends 4 residues shy of where the CDR3 ends; the end is completed using the germline J gene. The chain carries TRBV5 and TRBJ2-7, with 9 nucleotides matching TRBD1. The CDR3 loop spans 13 amino acids. CDR1 LGHNA and CDR2 YNLKQL come from the germline V gene (reference sequence). CDR3 amino acids: CASSHRDRDEQYF. The DNA read from the CDR3 is TGTGCCAGCAGCCACCGGGACAGGGAT.

Comment on this clone: Gene names refer to mouse genes. The read falls 4 residues short of the CDR3 end, and the missing part is taken from the germline J gene. This chain joins TRBV19 and TRBJ2-5, with TRBD1 matching over 8 bases. There are 13 residues in the CDR3. Germline CDR1 reads FNHDT; CDR2 reads SITEND (reference sequence). The CDR3 reads CASSPTGVDTQYF. The sequenced part of the CDR3 DNA is TGTGCCAGCAGTCCGACAGGGGTAGAC.

In regard to this clone: The gene names here belong to mouse. Sequencing ends 4 residues short of the CDR3 end; the germline J gene provides the rest. The chain recombines TRBV4 with TRBJ1-2; TRBD1 matches 7 bases. Germline V gene lookup returns CDR1 LGHDT and CDR2 YNNKQL (reference sequence). V gave up 3 bases and J gave up 3 bases; unmatched junction bases: 1. The CDR3 contains 13 residues. Partial CDR3 DNA: TGTGCCAGCAGCTACACAGGGGACTCC. This gives the protein CASSYTGDS. The whole CDR3 protein reads CASSYTGDSDYTF.

On this clone itself: Genes and germline come from the mouse. The read ends 4 residues shy of where the CDR3 ends; the end is completed using the germline J gene. The chain combines TRBV1 with TRBJ1-2; 10 bases are a match to TRBD1. The CDR3 contains 15 residues. Per the germline V gene, CDR1 is NSQYPW and CDR2 is LRSPGD (reference sequence). The junction had 5 bases not matched to a gene; V was cut back by 4 bases and J by 3 bases. CDR3 DNA (partial): TGCACCTGCAGTGACCGGGACAGGGGCGACTCC. Its translation is CTCSDRDRGDS. The entire CDR3 reads CTCSDRDRGDSDYTF.

In its sample, this clone was seen a few times. Genes and germline come from the mouse. The sequenced fragment ends 4 residues before the CDR3 boundary, so the rest is inferred from the germline J gene. The genes are TRBV17 and TRBJ2-7; D is unresolved. Trimming removed 4 bases at V and 3 bases at J, with 4 bases between. Germline CDR1 MNHDT, CDR2 YYDKIL. The CDR3 sequence is 11 residues long. The CDR3 region is CASSTNYEQYF. The CDR3 bases that were read are TGTGCTAGCAGTACCAACTAT.

This clone was observed a few times. Genes here carry mouse names. The DNA ends 3 residues before the CDR3 does, and the rest of the CDR3 is filled in from the germline J gene. The rearrangement links TRBV12-1 to TRBJ1-6, with a tentative D call TRBD1 (6 bases). TRBJ1-6 belongs to the ORF category, with a function that is uncertain. The germline CDR1 and CDR2 sequences are SGHSN and HYEKVE. The CDR3 contains 17 residues. V was trimmed by 4 bases and J by 4 bases, leaving 19 bases between them. The DNA read from the CDR3 is TGTGCCAGCTCCCTCCCCCGGGACAAAAAATATAATTCGCCC. Protein: CASSLPRDKKYNSP. The whole CDR3 region reads CASSLPRDKKYNSPLYF.

Concerning this clone: Each gene name is a mouse one. The read is 4 residues too short to cover the CDR3 end, so that end is filled in from the germline J gene. This chain uses TRBV13-1 with TRBJ2-7; 10 bases match TRBD2. This CDR3 spans 14 amino acids. Per the germline V gene, CDR1 is NSHNY and CDR2 is SYGAGN. CDR3 region: CASSVDWGVYEQYF. CDR3 bases read: TGTGCCAGCAGTGTCGACTGGGGGGTTTAT.

This clone was seen more than once but under ten times. Each gene name is a mouse one. With the read ending 4 residues before the CDR3 end, the germline J gene is used to fill in that end. The rearrangement joins TRBV13-3 to TRBJ2-3, with 8 bases identical to TRBD1. J lost 2 bases, V lost 3 bases, and 5 bases had no gene match. Germline CDR1 is NNHDY and CDR2 is SYVADS. The CDR3 consists of 15 residues. The CDR3 loop reads CASSGRGRAAETLYF. The CDR3 bases that were read are TGTGCCAGCAGTGGCAGGGGGCGCGCTGCAGAA.

A few counts support this clone. The gene names given are mouse names. The observed sequence ends 4 residues before the CDR3 terminus, with the missing tail filled in from the germline J gene. The chain uses TRBV13-3 and TRBJ2-5; D unresolved. V lost 3 bases and J lost 1, with 6 bases in between. CDR3 length: 13 residues. Germline-derived CDR1 and CDR2 are NNHDY and SYVADS. CDR3 in amino acids: CASSGTHQDTQYF. Incomplete CDR3 DNA: TGTGCCAGCAGTGGAACACACCAAGAC.

This clone has just a few counts. Gene names follow the mouse nomenclature. The read ends 4 residues before the CDR3 terminus; that terminus is restored from the germline J gene. The V and J genes are TRBV13-1 and TRBJ2-5, with 7 bases aligning to TRBD2. Trimming cost V 7 bases and J 0 bases; bases outside gene matches: 11. Germline V gene data show CDR1 as NSHNY and CDR2 as SYGAGN. CDR3 size: 16 residues. The CDR3 reads CASAMTGRLNQDTQYF. Incomplete CDR3 DNA: TGTGCCAGCGCCATGACTGGGAGACTTAACCAAGAC.

This clone has more than one count but fewer than ten. Mouse gene names apply. The CDR3 end is not reached by the read, which stops 4 residues before it; the germline J gene fills it in. The chain is built from TRBV1 and TRBJ2-7; a weak D match, TRBD2 (6 bases). The germline V gene encodes CDR1 NSQYPW and CDR2 LRSPGD (reference sequence). This CDR3 has 12 residues. Trimming shortened V by 6 bases and J by 3 bases, and 9 bases separated the two germline ends. The DNA read from the CDR3 is TGCACCTGCAGGCCGGGGGGCTAT. Translation gives CTCRPGGY. The CDR3 reads in full as CTCRPGGYEQYF. The variable domain in full, completed from reference TRBV1 and TRBJ2-7, reads VTLLEQNPRWRLVPRGQAVNLRCILKNSQYPWMSWYQQDLQKQLQWLFTLRSPGDKEVKSLPGADYLATRVTDTELRLQVANMSQGRTLYCTCRPGGYEQYFGPGTRLTVL.

This clone came up a few times. Any gene name here is a mouse gene name. The read terminates 4 residues ahead of where the CDR3 ends, so the germline J gene completes it. The chain uses TRBV13-1 and TRBJ2-7, with D perhaps matching TRBD1 (5 bases). CDR1 and CDR2 (germline): NSHNY, SYGAGN. The CDR3 runs to 13 residues. CDR3 DNA, as far as it was read: TGTGCCAGCAGTGACAGGGAACCTTAT. Protein product: CASSDREPY. The CDR3 as a whole reads CASSDREPYEQYF.

This clone was seen only a few times. Gene names are mouse gene names. The read falls 4 residues short of the CDR3 end, and the missing part is taken from the germline J gene. This chain links TRBV19 with TRBJ2-1; weak D call: TRBD1 (6 bases). Trimming left V 3 bases short and J 3 bases short, with 10 bases between. The CDR3 consists of 14 residues. CDR1 FNHDT and CDR2 SITEND come from the germline V gene (reference sequence). CDR3: CASSTPGVYAEQFF. The DNA read from the CDR3 is TGTGCCAGCAGTACCCCAGGGGTCTATGCT.

This clone showed up just a few times. Gene names refer to mouse genes. The read finishes 4 residues shy of the CDR3 end, and the germline J gene is used to complete it. The V gene is TRBV13-3, the J gene TRBJ2-2; TRBD2 matches 9 bases. Germline V gene lookup returns CDR1 NNHDY and CDR2 SYVADS. Trimming took 5 bases from V and 0 from J; bases not matched to a gene: 2. This CDR3 is built from 15 residues. CDR3 in amino acids: CASSRDWANTGQLYF. The sequenced CDR3 bases are TGTGCCAGCAGCAGGGACTGGGCAAACACCGGG.

On this clone: The gene names given are mouse names. The DNA ends 4 residues before the CDR3 does, and the rest of the CDR3 is filled in from the germline J gene. The chain has TRBV13-3 and TRBJ2-7, with D hard to call. CDR1 is NNHDY, CDR2 SYVADS, per germline. CDR3 length: 12 amino acids. Trimming removed 2 bases at V and 1 base at J, with 4 bases between. CDR3 bases read: TGTGCCAGCAGTGAACATTCCTAT. Protein: CASSEHSY. The entire CDR3 protein reads CASSEHSYEQYF.